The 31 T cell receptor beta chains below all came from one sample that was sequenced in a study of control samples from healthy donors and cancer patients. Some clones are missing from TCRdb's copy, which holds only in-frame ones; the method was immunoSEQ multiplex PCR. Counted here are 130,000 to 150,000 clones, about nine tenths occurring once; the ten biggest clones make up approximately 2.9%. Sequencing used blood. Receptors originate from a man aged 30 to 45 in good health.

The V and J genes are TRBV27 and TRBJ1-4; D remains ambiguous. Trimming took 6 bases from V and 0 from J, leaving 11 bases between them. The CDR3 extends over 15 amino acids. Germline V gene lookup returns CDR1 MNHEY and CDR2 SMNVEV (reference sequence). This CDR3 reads CASRLSTSTNEKLFF. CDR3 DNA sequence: TGTGCCAGCAGACTTAGCACATCAACTAATGAAAAACTGTTTTTT.

The CDR3 nucleotides are TGTGCCAGCAGCTCAGGGACAGGGCCGAGTGGCTACACCTTC. Amino acids: CASSSGTGPSGYTF. The chain uses TRBV11-2 and TRBJ1-2, with 9 bases lining up with TRBD1. Germline CDR1 SGHAT, CDR2 FQNNGV. Losses at the gene ends were 4 bases for V and 7 bases for J; bases not matched to a gene: 7. The CDR3 sequence is 14 residues long.

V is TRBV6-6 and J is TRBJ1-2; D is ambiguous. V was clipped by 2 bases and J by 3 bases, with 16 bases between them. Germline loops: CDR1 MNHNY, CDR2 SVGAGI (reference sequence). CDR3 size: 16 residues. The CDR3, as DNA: TGTGCCAGCAGTTACCCCCCGGGGAATCGGGACTATGGCTACACCTTC. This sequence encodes CASSYPPGNRDYGYTF.

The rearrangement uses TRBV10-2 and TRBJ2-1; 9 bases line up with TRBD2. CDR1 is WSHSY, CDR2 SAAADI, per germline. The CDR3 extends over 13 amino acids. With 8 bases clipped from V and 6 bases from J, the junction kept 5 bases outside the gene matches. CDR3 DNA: TGCGCCAGCTCGTGGACTAGCGTCAATGAGCAGTTCTTC. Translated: CASSWTSVNEQFF.

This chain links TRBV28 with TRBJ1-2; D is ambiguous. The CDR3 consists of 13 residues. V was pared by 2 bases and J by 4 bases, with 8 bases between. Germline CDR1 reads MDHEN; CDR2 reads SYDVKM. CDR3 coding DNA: TGTGCCAGCAGTTTAAAGCGAAGCTATGGCTACACCTTC. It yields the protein CASSLKRSYGYTF.

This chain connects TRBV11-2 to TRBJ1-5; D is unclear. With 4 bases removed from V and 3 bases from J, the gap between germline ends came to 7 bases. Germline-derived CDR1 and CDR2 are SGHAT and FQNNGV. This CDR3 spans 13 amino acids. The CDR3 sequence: CASSSFPNQPQHF. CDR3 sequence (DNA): TGTGCCAGCAGCTCCTTCCCCAATCAGCCCCAGCATTTT. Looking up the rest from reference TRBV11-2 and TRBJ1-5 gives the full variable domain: EAGVAQSPRYKIIEKRQSVAFWCNPISGHATLYWYQQILGQGPKLLIQFQNNGVVDDSQLPKDRFSAERLKGVDSTLKIQPAKLEDSAVYLCASSSFPNQPQHFGDGTRLSIL.

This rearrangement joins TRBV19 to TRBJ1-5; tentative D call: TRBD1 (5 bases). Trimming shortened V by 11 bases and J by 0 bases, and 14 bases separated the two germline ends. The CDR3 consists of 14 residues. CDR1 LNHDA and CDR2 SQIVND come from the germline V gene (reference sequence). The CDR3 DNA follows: TGTGCCGGAGGTGGGGGGTATAGCAATCAGCCCCAGCATTTT. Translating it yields CAGGGGYSNQPQHF.

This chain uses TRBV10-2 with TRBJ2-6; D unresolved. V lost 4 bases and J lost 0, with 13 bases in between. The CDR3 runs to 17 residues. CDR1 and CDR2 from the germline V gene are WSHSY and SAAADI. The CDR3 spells CASSVPGLSSGANVLTF. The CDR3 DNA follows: TGCGCCAGCAGTGTTCCGGGCCTGTCCTCTGGGGCCAACGTCCTGACTTTC.

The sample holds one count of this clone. Here the CDR3 reads CASSARGRGSSGANVLTF. CDR3 in DNA: TGCGCCAGCAGCGCCAGGGGGCGGGGGAGCTCTGGGGCCAACGTCCTGACTTTC. The chain combines TRBV5-1 with TRBJ2-6, with D possibly matching TRBD1 (8 bases). The CDR3 has 18 residues. V lost 4 bases and J lost 0, with 17 bases in between. Germline V gene data show CDR1 as SGHRS and CDR2 as YFSETQ.

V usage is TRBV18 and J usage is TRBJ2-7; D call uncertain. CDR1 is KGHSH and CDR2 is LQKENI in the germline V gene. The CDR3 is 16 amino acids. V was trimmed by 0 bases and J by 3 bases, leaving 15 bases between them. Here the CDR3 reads CASSPPFGPDVYEQYF. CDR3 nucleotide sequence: TGTGCCAGCTCACCACCGTTCGGGCCCGATGTCTACGAGCAGTACTTC.

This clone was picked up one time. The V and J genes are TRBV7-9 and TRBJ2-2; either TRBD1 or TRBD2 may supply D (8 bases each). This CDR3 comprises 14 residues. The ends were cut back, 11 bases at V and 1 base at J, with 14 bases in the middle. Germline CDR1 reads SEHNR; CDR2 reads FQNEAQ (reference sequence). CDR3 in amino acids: CAAGGQGNTGELFF. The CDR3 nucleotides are TGTGCCGCGGGAGGACAGGGGAACACCGGGGAGCTGTTTTTT.

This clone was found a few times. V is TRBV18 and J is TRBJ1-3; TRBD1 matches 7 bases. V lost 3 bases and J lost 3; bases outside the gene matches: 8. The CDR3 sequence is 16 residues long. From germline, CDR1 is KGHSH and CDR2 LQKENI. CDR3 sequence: CASSPMEGARGNTIYF. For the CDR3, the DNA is TGTGCCAGCTCACCGATGGAGGGGGCGCGTGGAAACACCATATATTTT.

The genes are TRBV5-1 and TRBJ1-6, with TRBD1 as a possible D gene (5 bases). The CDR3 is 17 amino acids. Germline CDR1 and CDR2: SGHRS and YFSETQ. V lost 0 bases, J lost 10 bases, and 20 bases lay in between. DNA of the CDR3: TGCGCCAGCAGCTTGGTCCAAAATACAGGTAGAGGCTCACCCCTCCACTTT. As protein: CASSLVQNTGRGSPLHF.

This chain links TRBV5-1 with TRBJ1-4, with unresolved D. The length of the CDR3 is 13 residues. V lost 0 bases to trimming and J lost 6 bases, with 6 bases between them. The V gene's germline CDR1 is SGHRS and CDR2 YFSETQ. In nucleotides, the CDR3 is TGCGCCAGCAGCTTGGCCACGGATGAAAAACTGTTTTTT. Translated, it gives CASSLATDEKLFF.

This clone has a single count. The CDR3 DNA reads as TGTGCCACCAGCAGAGATCGCGGGGGGCGGACTGAAGCTTTCTTT. Its translation is CATSRDRGGRTEAFF. The chain links TRBV15 to TRBJ1-1; D may be TRBD1 (6 bases). Trimming shortened V by 0 bases and J by 5 bases, and 13 bases separated the two germline ends. The germline V gene encodes CDR1 LNHNV and CDR2 YYDKDF (reference sequence). This CDR3 has 15 residues.

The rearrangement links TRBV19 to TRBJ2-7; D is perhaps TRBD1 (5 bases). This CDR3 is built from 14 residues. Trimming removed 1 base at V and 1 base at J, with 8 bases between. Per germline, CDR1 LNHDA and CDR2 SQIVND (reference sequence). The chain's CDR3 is CASSIGKGSYEQYF. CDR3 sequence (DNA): TGTGCCAGTAGTATAGGGAAGGGGTCCTACGAGCAGTACTTC.

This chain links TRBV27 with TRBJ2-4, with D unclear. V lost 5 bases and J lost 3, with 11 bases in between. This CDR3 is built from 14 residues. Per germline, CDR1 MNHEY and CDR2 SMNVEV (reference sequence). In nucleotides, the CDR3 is TGTGCCAGCAGTCCCCGCGGCGTCAAAAACATTCAGTACTTC. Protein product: CASSPRGVKNIQYF.

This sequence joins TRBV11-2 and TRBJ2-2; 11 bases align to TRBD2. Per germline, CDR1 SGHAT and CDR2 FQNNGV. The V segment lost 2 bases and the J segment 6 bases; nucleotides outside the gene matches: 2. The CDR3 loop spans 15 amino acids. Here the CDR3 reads CASSLRSGGAGELFF. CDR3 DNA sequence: TGTGCCAGCAGCTTACGTAGCGGGGGGGCCGGGGAGCTGTTTTTT.

CDR3 in amino acids: CASSRDSNTGELFF. CDR3 in DNA: TGTGCCAGCAGCCGGGACAGTAACACCGGGGAGCTGTTTTTT. V and J are TRBV6-4 and TRBJ2-2, with 7 bases that match TRBD1. The length of the CDR3 is 14 residues. Germline loops: CDR1 MRHNA, CDR2 SNTAGT. V lost 6 bases and J lost 2; bases outside the gene matches: 3.

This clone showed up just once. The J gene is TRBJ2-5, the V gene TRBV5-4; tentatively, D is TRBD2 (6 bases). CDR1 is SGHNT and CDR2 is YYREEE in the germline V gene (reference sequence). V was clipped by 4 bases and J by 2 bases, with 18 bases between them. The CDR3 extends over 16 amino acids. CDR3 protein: CASSQLRGTLQETQYF. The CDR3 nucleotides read TGTGCCAGCAGCCAGCTACGGGGGACTCTACAAGAGACCCAGTACTTC.

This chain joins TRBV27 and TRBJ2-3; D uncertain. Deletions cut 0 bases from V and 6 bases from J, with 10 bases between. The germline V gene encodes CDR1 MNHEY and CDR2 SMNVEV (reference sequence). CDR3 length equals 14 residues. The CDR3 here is CASSLSQTPDTQYF. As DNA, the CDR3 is TGTGCCAGCAGTTTATCCCAAACTCCCGATACGCAGTATTTT.

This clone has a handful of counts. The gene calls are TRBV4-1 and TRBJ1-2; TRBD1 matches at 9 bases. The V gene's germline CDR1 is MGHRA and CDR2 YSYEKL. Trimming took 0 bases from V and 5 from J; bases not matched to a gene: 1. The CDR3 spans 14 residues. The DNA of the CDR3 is TGCGCCAGCAGCCAAGACGACAGGGGGTATGGCTACACCTTC. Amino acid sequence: CASSQDDRGYGYTF.

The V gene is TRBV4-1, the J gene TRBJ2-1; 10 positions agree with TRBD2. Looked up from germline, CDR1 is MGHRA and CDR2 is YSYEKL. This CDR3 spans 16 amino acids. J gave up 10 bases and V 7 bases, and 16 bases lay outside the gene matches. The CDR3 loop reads CASTLEQASGGKEQFF. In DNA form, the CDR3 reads TGCGCCAGCACTCTAGAGCAGGCTAGCGGGGGTAAGGAGCAGTTCTTC.

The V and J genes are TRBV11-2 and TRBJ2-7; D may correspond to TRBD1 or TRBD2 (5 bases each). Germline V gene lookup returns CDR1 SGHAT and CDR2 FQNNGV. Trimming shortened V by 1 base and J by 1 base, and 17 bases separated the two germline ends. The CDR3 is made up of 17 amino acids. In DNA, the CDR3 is TGTGCCAGCAGCTTAGCAGAGGGCAGGGTCTTTTCCTACGAGCAGTACTTC. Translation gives CASSLAEGRVFSYEQYF.

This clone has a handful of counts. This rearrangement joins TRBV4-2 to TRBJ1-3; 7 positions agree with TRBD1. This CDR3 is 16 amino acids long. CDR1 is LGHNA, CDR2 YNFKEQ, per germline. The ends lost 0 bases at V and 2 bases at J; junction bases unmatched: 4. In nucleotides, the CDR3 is TGTGCCAGCAGCCAAGAGACAGGGTCGACTGGAAACACCATATATTTT. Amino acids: CASSQETGSTGNTIYF.

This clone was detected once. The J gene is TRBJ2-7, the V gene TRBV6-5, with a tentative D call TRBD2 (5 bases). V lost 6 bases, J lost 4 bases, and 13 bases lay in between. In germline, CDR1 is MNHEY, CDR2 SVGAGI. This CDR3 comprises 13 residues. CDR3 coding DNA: TGTGCCAGCAGCCGAGGGTTCGGTTACGAGCAGTACTTC. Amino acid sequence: CASSRGFGYEQYF.

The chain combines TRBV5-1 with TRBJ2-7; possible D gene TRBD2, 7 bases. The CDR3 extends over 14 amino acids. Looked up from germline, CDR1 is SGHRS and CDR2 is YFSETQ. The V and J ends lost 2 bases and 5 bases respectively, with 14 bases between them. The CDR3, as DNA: TGCGCCAGCAGCTTCCCTGGGGGGGCCGACGAGCAGTACTTC. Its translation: CASSFPGGADEQYF.

Written as DNA, the CDR3 is TGTGCCAGCAGCTCTTTGGAAAACGGGGGCACTGAAGCTTTCTTT. Translation gives CASSSLENGGTEAFF. The chain has TRBV5-8 and TRBJ1-1, with D tentatively TRBD1 (5 bases). The CDR3 is 15 amino acids. The germline V gene encodes CDR1 SGHTS and CDR2 YDEGEE. Trimming removed 3 bases at V and 4 bases at J, with 16 bases between.

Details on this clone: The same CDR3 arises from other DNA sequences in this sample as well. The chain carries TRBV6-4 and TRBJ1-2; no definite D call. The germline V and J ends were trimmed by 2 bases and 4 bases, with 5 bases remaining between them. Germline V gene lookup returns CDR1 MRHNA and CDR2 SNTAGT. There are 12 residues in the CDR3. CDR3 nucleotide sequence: TGTGCCAGCAGTGACGGACCCTATGGCTACACCTTC. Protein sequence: CASSDGPYGYTF.

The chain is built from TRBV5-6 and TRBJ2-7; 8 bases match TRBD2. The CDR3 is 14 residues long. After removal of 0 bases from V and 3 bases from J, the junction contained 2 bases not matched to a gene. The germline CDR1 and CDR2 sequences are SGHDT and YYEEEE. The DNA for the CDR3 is TGTGCCAGCAGCTTGGGCCGGGGGGGCTACGAGCAGTACTTC. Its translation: CASSLGRGGYEQYF. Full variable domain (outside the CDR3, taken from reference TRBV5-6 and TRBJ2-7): DAGVTQSPTHLIKTRGQQVTLRCSPKSGHDTVSWYQQALGQGPQFIFQYYEEEERQRGNFPDRFSGHQFPNYSSELNVNALLLGDSALYLCASSLGRGGYEQYFGPGTRLTVT.

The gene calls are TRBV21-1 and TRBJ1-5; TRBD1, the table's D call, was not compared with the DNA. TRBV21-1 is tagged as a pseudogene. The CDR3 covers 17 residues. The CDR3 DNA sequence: TGTGCCAGCAGCAAATTGATCGACAGGGTGAGCAATCAGCCCCAGCATTTT. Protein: CASSKLIDRVSNQPQHF.